The TCR beta chain described here comes from a study of PD-1 blockade in classical Hodgkin lymphoma. At the level of the study: Nivolumab dosed at 3 mg/kg went to patients intravenously every 2 weeks. Notes on the study in general: Some patients started nivolumab under 1 year after ASCT, and they were excluded. Newly diagnosed and completely responding patients shared comparable baseline diversity. CD4+ TCR diversity, unlike CD8+, rose significantly by C4D1.

V was pared by 4 bases and J by 3 bases, with 3 bases of the junction left unmatched. This CDR3 region has 15 residues. Germline CDR1 is MGHRA and CDR2 is YSYEKL. TCRdb's table, derived via immunoSEQ multiplex PCR, lists solely in-frame clones and lacks some. This table holds about 14,000 clones, roughly 85% found once. With no exception, relapse followed autologous stem cell transplantation in all patients, and brentuximab vedotin exposure varied. For this clone: Its antigen remains unknown.

This chain connects TRBV4-1 to TRBJ1-6; 7 bases are a match to TRBD1. The sequence was obtained from a human donor with classical Hodgkin lymphoma. This specimen consisted of peripheral blood mononuclear cells (PBMCs), obtained at baseline. CDR3 coding DNA: TGCGCCAGCAGCCTCGGACAGGACTATAATTCACCCCTCCACTTT. Translating it yields CASSLGQDYNSPLHF.